This T cell receptor beta chain emerged from a study of OX40 agonist ivuxolimab in advanced cancers. For the study in its entirety: Ivuxolimab, which targeted the costimulatory receptor OX40 (CD134), was an agonistic, fully human IgG2 monoclonal antibody. Patients were allowed to have had prior anti-PD-1, anti-PD-L1 or anti-CTLA-4 therapy, and around 41% of the dose-escalation patients had previously received checkpoint inhibitors. Intravenous ivuxolimab was administered to patients every 2 weeks at six dose levels: 0.01, 0.1, 0.3, 1.5, 3 and 10 mg/kg. Among the roughly 52 dose-escalation patients, some 19 had hepatocellular carcinoma, roughly 15 melanoma, 9 renal cell carcinoma and 9 head and neck cancer. The purpose of peripheral TCRbeta sequencing was to test whether ivuxolimab changed TCR sequence diversity and led to clonal T-cell expansion. Three dose-escalation patients achieved partial responses, one with hepatocellular carcinoma and two with cutaneous melanoma. The paper covers the monotherapy dose-escalation part of the phase I ivuxolimab trial, which included N of about 50 patients. In the dose-escalation cohort, roughly four fifths of patients were male, and the mean age was roughly 60 years, with a range of about 20 to 90.

Reading the germline V gene gives CDR1 LGHNA and CDR2 YNFKEQ. The CDR3 holds 16 amino acids from the cysteine to the phenylalanine. Just the 48-base CDR3 DNA is kept, in frame starting at base 1. Compared with germline, V lacks 4 bases and J lacks 1 base; bases without a gene match: 6. The trial excluded patients who had a history of autoimmune disease or were on systemic immunosuppression. In every dose cohort, peripheral blood was drawn for TCR sequencing at baseline, cycle 4 day 1, and cycle 7 day 1. The samples were drawn from a first-in-human, open-label, multicenter phase I dose-escalation trial of ivuxolimab. Adults with locally advanced or metastatic head and neck squamous cell, hepatocellular, melanoma or renal cell carcinoma were enrolled in the trial. Before TCR sequencing, CD4+ and CD8+ T cells were separately sorted from peripheral blood. Findings and caveats that apply to the study as a whole: Partial responders in the 0.1-3.0 mg/kg groups had among the lowest normalized peripheral clonal expansion, especially among CD8+ T cells. At doses from 0.1 to 3.0 mg/kg, clonal expansion was seen in both CD4+ and CD8+ blood T cells between baseline and week 6. After ivuxolimab, expanded clones were on average more numerous among CD8+ T cells than among CD4+ T cells. Low levels of normalized T-cell clonal expansion were also seen in some patients who did not respond. The antigen specificity of the peripheral T cells that underwent clonal expansion was not determined.

Concerning this clone itself: The antigen it recognizes is unknown. Per-base quality was not reported, and no clone a single base away is much larger than it.

For sequencing of the TCRbeta CDR3 region, genomic DNA was extracted from the sorted cells. The immunoSEQ Assay was used for sequencing of TCRbeta CDR3 regions. TCRdb provides this immuneACCESS table in a form limited to in-frame rearrangements. Some clones are lacking; in checked studies, under half of them reflect an unresolved V gene, and why the rest are absent is not known. In this sample the table shows roughly 90,000 clones, more than 80% of which occur a single time. Of the sample, 0.2% to 0.25% is held by the ten largest clones. The origin of this receptor is an adult with an advanced solid tumor such as melanoma, head and neck, liver or kidney cancer. Specimen: CD4+ or CD8+ T cells sorted from blood, collected in a trial of the OX40 agonist ivuxolimab. The sequence links TRBV4-2 to TRBJ2-3, with 9 bases aligning to TRBD2. In nucleotide form, the sequence is TGTGCCAGCAGCCCTAGCGGGGCGATGGGCACAGATACGCAGTATTTT. The translation is CASSPSGAMGTDTQYF.